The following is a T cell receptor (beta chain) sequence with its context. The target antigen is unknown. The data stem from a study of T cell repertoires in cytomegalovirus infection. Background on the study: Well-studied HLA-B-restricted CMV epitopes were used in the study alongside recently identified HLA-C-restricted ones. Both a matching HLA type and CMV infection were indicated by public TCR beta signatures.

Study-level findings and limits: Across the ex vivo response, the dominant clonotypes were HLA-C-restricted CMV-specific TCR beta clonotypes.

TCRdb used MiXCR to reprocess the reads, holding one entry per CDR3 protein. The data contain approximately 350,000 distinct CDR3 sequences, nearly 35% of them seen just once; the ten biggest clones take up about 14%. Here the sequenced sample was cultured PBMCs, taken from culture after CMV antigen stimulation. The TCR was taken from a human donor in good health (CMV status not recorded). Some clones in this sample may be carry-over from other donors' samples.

CDR3 in amino acids: CASSWLTDTQYF. In nucleotides, the CDR3 is TGTGCCAGCAGCTGGTTGACAGATACGCAGTATTTT. This rearrangement joins TRBV7-1 to TRBJ2-3; D ambiguous. TRBV7-1 is an open reading frame whose function is uncertain. Trimming left V 4 bases short and J 3 bases short, with 5 bases between. The CDR3 has 12 amino acids.